Listed below are T cell receptor beta chains from one sample, sequenced in a study of cytomegalovirus exposure and HLA in healthy donors. Measured with immunoSEQ multiplex PCR; TCRdb has only the in-frame clones, and not every one. The table records approximately 180,000 clones, roughly 70% of them present only once. Material: PBMCs. The receptor set was obtained from a male donor in good health and CMV-seronegative. Both conserved end residues are part of each CDR3. D genes are given only for firm matches. A clone size is listed for some rows: how often the clone was seen (once, few, many), or a class if it is expanded.

TRBV7-2	TRBD1	TRBJ1-5	once	TGTGCCAGCAGCTCCGGGACAGAAAATCAGCCCCAGCATTTT	CASSSGTENQPQHF
TRBV5-1	TRBD2	TRBJ2-1	-	TGCGCCAGCAGCTTGGGACTAGCGGGTGCCTTTGAGCAGTTCTTC	CASSLGLAGAFEQFF
TRBV30	-	TRBJ2-7	-	TGTGCCTGGACCACAAACAGGGTAGTTTACGAGCAGTACTTC	CAWTTNRVVYEQYF
TRBV6-5	TRBD1	TRBJ1-3	-	TGTGCCAGCAGTTACTCGGACAGGGCTGGAAACACCATATATTTT	CASSYSDRAGNTIYF
TRBV30	TRBD2	TRBJ2-7	-	TGTGCCTGGAGTCTGACTAGCGGGAACTCCTACGAGCAGTACTTC	CAWSLTSGNSYEQYF
TRBV28	TRBD2	TRBJ2-5	-	TGTGCCAGCAGTTTTGTTACTAGCGGGAGGGAGACCCAGTACTTC	CASSFVTSGRETQYF
TRBV5-1	TRBD1	TRBJ1-2	once	TGCGCCAGCATGCTCGGGACAGGGTATAACTATGGCTACACCTTC	CASMLGTGYNYGYTF
TRBV6-6	TRBD1	TRBJ1-5	few	TGTGCCAGCAGTTACCCAGGGGGCGGTCAGCCCCAGCATTTT	CASSYPGGGQPQHF
TRBV5-4	TRBD1	TRBJ2-5	once	TGTGCCAGCAGCTTAACGGGACAGGGAGTTGAGACCCAGTACTTC	CASSLTGQGVETQYF
TRBV15	-	TRBJ1-5	-	TGTGCCACCAGCAGTTCCGGGTTCTATCAGCCCCAGCATTTT	CATSSSGFYQPQHF
TRBV28	TRBD2	TRBJ2-1	-	TGTGCCAGCAGTTTGGAGCGGGAGCTCAATGAGCAGTTCTTC	CASSLERELNEQFF
TRBV4-1	TRBD1	TRBJ1-5	-	TGCGCCAGCAGCCAAGGACAGGGGCAGCCCCAGCATTTT	CASSQGQGQPQHF
TRBV28	TRBD1	TRBJ1-5	-	TGTGCCAGCAGCTCGGGACAGGGATTCAATCAGCCCCAGCATTTT	CASSSGQGFNQPQHF
TRBV4-1	-	TRBJ1-2	-	TGCGCCAGCAGCCCAACGGTCGCCCCTAACTATGGCTACACCTTC	CASSPTVAPNYGYTF
TRBV6-5	-	TRBJ2-1	few	TGTGCCAGCAGTTGGTCTCTACTAGGGTACAATGAGCAGTTCTTC	CASSWSLLGYNEQFF
TRBV4-3	-	TRBJ2-5	-	TGCGCCAGCAGCCAAGTTCAAGCCGAGGGAGAGACCCAGTACTTC	CASSQVQAEGETQYF
TRBV9	TRBD1	TRBJ1-4	-	TGTGCCAGCAGCCGGGGACAGAGAAATGAAAAACTGTTTTTT	CASSRGQRNEKLFF
TRBV5-1	-	TRBJ2-7	-	TGCGCCAGCAGCTTGGGACAGAGAGGAGAGCAGTACTTC	CASSLGQRGEQYF
TRBV28	-	TRBJ2-3	-	TGTGCCAGCAATGCTGGCCCAGATACGCAGTATTTT	CASNAGPDTQYF
TRBV19	-	TRBJ1-5	-	TGTGCCAGTAGTATAGCATTACAGCCTAGCAATCAGCCCCAGCATTTT	CASSIALQPSNQPQHF
TRBV10-1	TRBD1	TRBJ1-6	-	TGCGCCAGCAGTACACAGGGGCCTGGGCCCCTCCACTTT	CASSTQGPGPLHF
TRBV6-1	TRBD1	TRBJ1-1	-	TGTGCCAGCAAGCTAACTACAGGGGACACTGAAGCTTTCTTT	CASKLTTGDTEAFF